Listed below are T cell receptor beta chains from one sample, sequenced in a study of blood T cell repertoires in COVID-19. Sequencing was performed with immunoSEQ multiplex PCR; in TCRdb, only in-frame clones are kept and a portion is missing. This table has nearly 350,000 clones, 87% appearing once. The sample consisted of peripheral blood. These receptors were obtained from a woman aged 50 to 60 with COVID-19, enrolled during active disease. The CDR3 runs from the conserved cysteine through the conserved F or W. D genes are given only for firm matches. Size is omitted from some rows. Given values are once, few, many or a class for expanded clones.

V	D	size	J	CDR3	DNA
TRBV5-6	TRBD1	-	TRBJ2-7	CASSLGQGVSEQYF	TGTGCCAGCAGCTTGGGACAGGGAGTGAGCGAGCAGTACTTC
TRBV30	TRBD2	few	TRBJ2-2	CAWSRGLAYTGELFF	TGTGCCTGGAGTCGGGGACTAGCTTACACCGGGGAGCTGTTTTTT
TRBV18	-	-	TRBJ1-5	CASSPIRSGGENQPQHF	TGTGCCAGCTCACCAATACGTTCCGGGGGTGAAAATCAGCCCCAGCATTTT
TRBV5-1	-	-	TRBJ2-2	CASSLGPGQGDTGELFF	TGCGCCAGCAGCTTGGGGCCAGGGCAGGGTGACACCGGGGAGCTGTTTTTT
TRBV19	-	-	TRBJ1-3	CASSIAGSGNTIYF	TGTGCCAGTAGTATCGCGGGCTCTGGAAACACCATATATTTT
TRBV5-1	-	-	TRBJ1-1	CASSLAPAPDTEAFF	TGCGCCAGCAGCTTGGCTCCAGCGCCGGACACTGAAGCTTTCTTT
TRBV6-5	-	few	TRBJ1-5	CASRYRFGNQPQHF	TGTGCCAGCCGCTACAGGTTTGGAAATCAGCCCCAGCATTTT
TRBV9	-	-	TRBJ1-3	CASSLLPGNTIYF	TGTGCCAGCAGCCTACTACCTGGAAACACCATATATTTT
TRBV6-5	-	-	TRBJ1-2	CASSSFTGSEAYGYTF	TGTGCCAGCAGTTCATTTACAGGGAGTGAGGCATATGGCTACACCTTC
TRBV30	-	-	TRBJ1-1	CAWSVLRGETEAFF	TGTGCCTGGAGTGTACTTCGGGGAGAGACTGAAGCTTTCTTT
TRBV11-2	TRBD2	-	TRBJ2-7	CASSFLGTSGISEQYF	TGTGCCAGCAGCTTTCTGGGGACTAGCGGGATAAGCGAGCAGTACTTC
TRBV12-3/TRBV12-4	-	-	TRBJ2-2	CASSPRTSGELFF	TGTGCCAGCAGCCCTAGGACATCGGGGGAGCTGTTTTTT
TRBV5-1	-	once	TRBJ2-1	CASSLDSGSYNEQFF	TGCGCCAGCAGCTTGGACTCCGGCTCCTACAATGAGCAGTTCTTC
TRBV20-1	-	-	TRBJ2-7	CSASAGLQLEQYF	TGCAGTGCTAGTGCGGGACTTCAGTTAGAGCAGTACTTC
TRBV11-3	-	-	TRBJ1-1	CASSLDIGAGNTEAFF	TGTGCCAGCAGCTTAGATATAGGGGCCGGGAACACTGAAGCTTTCTTT
TRBV6-6	TRBD1	-	TRBJ2-7	CASYDRVGEQYF	TGTGCCAGCTATGACAGGGTAGGGGAGCAGTACTTC
TRBV11-2	TRBD1	-	TRBJ1-5	CASRKGQGILEPQHF	TGTGCCAGCAGGAAAGGACAGGGGATTTTGGAGCCCCAGCATTTT
TRBV10-2	TRBD2	once	TRBJ2-7	CASSGTGRRPYEQYF	TGCGCCAGCAGTGGAACCGGGAGGCGCCCCTACGAGCAGTACTTC
TRBV11-2	-	-	TRBJ2-1	CASSLDGRADNEQFF	TGTGCCAGCAGCTTAGACGGGAGAGCGGACAATGAGCAGTTCTTC
TRBV4-1	TRBD1	few	TRBJ1-5	CASSLGTVNQPQHF	TGCGCCAGCAGCCTAGGGACAGTCAATCAGCCCCAGCATTTT
TRBV5-6	TRBD1	-	TRBJ2-3	CASRGRGLTDTQYF	TGTGCCAGCAGGGGCAGGGGGCTCACAGATACGCAGTATTTT
TRBV19	TRBD1	-	TRBJ1-6	CASSMGNRGPNSPLHF	TGTGCCAGTAGTATGGGCAACAGGGGGCCAAATTCACCCCTCCACTTT
TRBV30	TRBD2	-	TRBJ2-1	CAWTSGTYNEQFF	TGTGCCTGGACTAGCGGGACCTACAATGAGCAGTTCTTC
TRBV10-3	TRBD2	-	TRBJ2-2	CAITPYSGRNTGELFF	TGTGCCATCACCCCCTATAGCGGGAGGAACACCGGGGAGCTGTTTTTT
TRBV7-8	TRBD2	once	TRBJ2-5	CASSLSIRLAGQLETQYF	TGTGCCAGCAGCCTAAGTATAAGACTAGCGGGACAACTAGAGACCCAGTACTTC
TRBV5-6	-	few	TRBJ2-1	CASSLQGGWDNEQFF	TGTGCCAGCAGCTTACAGGGCGGATGGGACAATGAGCAGTTCTTC
TRBV7-3	-	-	TRBJ2-5	CASSQSGPELGETQYF	TGTGCCAGCAGCCAATCGGGTCCAGAATTGGGAGAGACCCAGTACTTC
TRBV4-2	TRBD2	few	TRBJ2-1	CASSQGLEREGHEQFF	TGTGCCAGCAGCCAGGGACTGGAGCGGGAGGGCCATGAGCAGTTCTTC
TRBV5-1	-	-	TRBJ1-1	CASTPGGGQNTEAFF	TGCGCCAGCACCCCCGGGGGGGGCCAGAACACTGAAGCTTTCTTT
TRBV6-5	TRBD2	-	TRBJ2-7	CATGPASGRGGEQYF	TGTGCCACAGGGCCGGCTAGCGGGAGGGGTGGCGAGCAGTACTTC
TRBV5-1	-	-	TRBJ1-3	CASSFRGEAGNTIYF	TGCGCCAGCAGCTTCCGCGGGGAGGCTGGAAACACCATATATTTT
TRBV6-5	-	-	TRBJ2-7	CASTQTSYSYEQYF	TGTGCCAGCACCCAAACCTCCTACTCCTACGAGCAGTACTTC
TRBV7-2	TRBD2	-	TRBJ2-7	CASSLYLSGSYEQYF	TGTGCCAGCAGCTTATACCTTAGCGGGAGCTACGAGCAGTACTTC
TRBV2	TRBD1	-	TRBJ1-2	CASSRPGQSNYGYTF	TGTGCCAGCAGTCGTCCGGGACAGTCTAACTATGGCTACACCTTC
TRBV18	TRBD1	-	TRBJ2-5	CASSLGQGETQYF	TGTGCCAGCTCACTCGGACAGGGGGAGACCCAGTACTTC